Shown below are 30 T cell receptor beta chains from a single sample sequenced in a study of cytomegalovirus exposure and HLA in healthy donors. The PCR used 60 Vbeta and 13 Jbeta primers. TCRdb's table, derived via immunoSEQ multiplex PCR, lists solely in-frame clones and lacks some. The table includes about 190,000 clones, 10% to 15% detected once. Sequenced material: PBMCs. Receptors were obtained from a man in his forties or fifties in good health and CMV-seropositive.

The chain has TRBV4-2 and TRBJ2-3, with 8 bases identical to TRBD1. V trimming: 1 base; J trimming: 3 bases; junction bases outside the gene matches: 3. The CDR3 contains 15 residues. CDR1 and CDR2 from the germline V gene are LGHNA and YNFKEQ. Here the CDR3 reads CASSQVDRGTDTQYF. CDR3 sequence (DNA): TGTGCCAGCAGCCAAGTTGACAGGGGAACAGATACGCAGTATTTT.

In its sample, this clone was seen a few times. J is TRBJ2-2 and V is TRBV19, with 7 bases aligning to TRBD2. Per the germline V gene, CDR1 is LNHDA and CDR2 is SQIVND (reference sequence). The CDR3 runs to 16 residues. The trim removed 5 bases at V and 6 bases at J, leaving 12 bases unmatched. The CDR3 is CASSPEGGGFAGELFF. DNA for the CDR3: TGTGCCAGTAGTCCCGAGGGCGGGGGTTTCGCCGGGGAGCTGTTTTTT.

This clone occurred a few times. The genes are TRBV6-1 and TRBJ2-3; D is unresolved. This CDR3 has 13 amino acids. CDR1 is MNHNS and CDR2 is SASEGT in the germline V gene. V was cut by 2 bases and J by 8 bases, with 11 bases left in between. The CDR3 sequence is CASSESPSVTQYF. The CDR3 coding sequence is TGTGCCAGCAGTGAATCTCCTTCCGTTACGCAGTATTTT.

This clone was seen more than once but under ten times. The genes are TRBV19 and TRBJ2-4; 7 bases match TRBD1. Germline V gives CDR1 LNHDA, CDR2 SQIVND (reference sequence). V shed 1 base, J shed 8 bases, and the junction held 8 bases outside the gene matches. The CDR3 totals 15 residues. CDR3 loop: CASSIGTGRGDIQYF. The CDR3 DNA reads TGTGCCAGTAGTATAGGGACAGGTAGAGGCGACATTCAGTACTTC. The variable domain in full, with the rest retrieved from reference TRBV19 and TRBJ2-4, is DGGITQSPKYLFRKEGQNVTLSCEQNLNHDAMYWYRQDPGQGLRLIYYSQIVNDFQKGDIAEGYSVSREKKESFPLTVTSAQKNPTAFYLCASSIGTGRGDIQYFGAGTRLSVL.

This clone was detected many times. J is TRBJ2-5 and V is TRBV30; D is possibly TRBD2 (6 bases). Per germline, CDR1 GTSNPN and CDR2 SVGIG (reference sequence). Deletions cut 4 bases from V and 4 bases from J, with 13 bases between. The CDR3 has 13 amino acids. Here the CDR3 reads CAWNRGSGETQYF. CDR3 coding DNA: TGTGCCTGGAATAGGGGTAGCGGAGAGACCCAGTACTTC.

The rearrangement links TRBV19 to TRBJ1-5; TRBD1 matches 7 bases. V shed 6 bases and J 5 bases; nucleotides not matched to a gene: 7. CDR1 is LNHDA, CDR2 SQIVND, per germline (reference sequence). CDR3 length equals 14 residues. CDR3 coding DNA: TGTGCCAGTAGGTTCCGGGACAGATATCAGCCCCAGCATTTT. Amino acid sequence: CASRFRDRYQPQHF.

In the case of this clone: The junction differs from germline at one of its ends, possibly a read error. This chain uses TRBV6-5 with TRBJ2-5; 8 bases agree with TRBD2. Germline loops: CDR1 MNHEY, CDR2 SVGAGI. The CDR3 extends over 13 amino acids. This CDR3 is CASSQRGQEAQYF. The CDR3, as DNA: TGTGCCAGCAGTCAGCGGGGGCAAGAGGCCCAGTACTTC.

This clone was found a few times. This sequence joins TRBV2 and TRBJ2-7; 8 bases line up with TRBD1. The CDR3 extends over 15 amino acids. V was clipped by 6 bases and J by 2 bases; unmatched bases: 9. Germline lookup yields CDR1 SNHLY and CDR2 FYNNEI. The CDR3 here is CASRRGQASPYEQYF. The CDR3 bases are TGTGCCAGCAGGAGGGGACAGGCCTCCCCCTACGAGCAGTACTTC.

This chain uses TRBV19 with TRBJ2-5; D unresolved. V lost 3 bases and J lost 2, with 16 bases in between. Per the germline V gene, CDR1 is LNHDA and CDR2 is SQIVND (reference sequence). This CDR3 is 16 amino acids long. CDR3 in amino acids: CASSISARNEQETQYF. The CDR3 DNA follows: TGTGCCAGTAGTATTTCGGCCAGGAACGAACAAGAGACCCAGTACTTC.

This clone has only a few counts. The chain couples TRBV2 to TRBJ2-1; D uncertain. V was shortened by 11 bases and J by 0 bases, with 11 bases between the two germline ends. The length of the CDR3 is 13 residues. Germline CDR1 SNHLY, CDR2 FYNNEI. The CDR3 region is CAPEALSYNEQFF. The CDR3 nucleotides read TGTGCCCCCGAGGCCCTCTCCTACAATGAGCAGTTCTTC.

This clone appeared a few times. This chain connects TRBV27 to TRBJ1-2; D unresolved. The CDR3 is 15 residues long. The V end lost 2 bases, the J end lost 7 bases, and 17 bases lay between the germline ends. The V gene's germline CDR1 is MNHEY and CDR2 SMNVEV (reference sequence). The CDR3 is CASSLRASSGSGYTF. The CDR3 coding sequence is TGTGCCAGCAGTTTAAGAGCCTCTAGCGGCTCTGGCTACACCTTC.

This clone was seen a few times. V is TRBV4-1 and J is TRBJ2-1; 10 bases fit TRBD1. The length of the CDR3 is 16 residues. J was trimmed by 5 bases and V by 7 bases; bases with no gene match: 11. CDR1 and CDR2 (germline): MGHRA, YSYEKL. CDR3 in amino acids: CASTQSPGQGNNEQFF. In DNA form, the CDR3 reads TGCGCCAGCACCCAGAGTCCGGGACAGGGGAACAATGAGCAGTTCTTC.

The chain has TRBV5-6 and TRBJ2-5; D is perhaps TRBD1 (5 bases). V was trimmed by 0 bases and J by 1 base, leaving 7 bases between them. Per germline, CDR1 SGHDT and CDR2 YYEEEE. This CDR3 is 14 amino acids long. The CDR3, as DNA: TGTGCCAGCAGCTTGGTTGACAGCCAAGAGACCCAGTACTTC. Its translation is CASSLVDSQETQYF.

This chain links TRBV21-1 with TRBJ2-2; the tabulated D call, TRBD2, remains unverified against the DNA. TRBV21-1 is assigned pseudogene status. The length of the CDR3 is 16 residues. Here the CDR3 reads CASSKEGFLPRGELFF. The CDR3 bases are TGTGCCAGCAGCAAAGAAGGCTTTCTACCGCGGGGGGAGCTGTTTTTT.

V gene TRBV9 combines with J gene TRBJ1-1; TRBD1 matches at 9 bases. The CDR3 is made up of 14 amino acids. Germline assignment: CDR1 SGDLS and CDR2 YYNGEE. V lost 3 bases to trimming and J lost 7 bases; unmatched junction nucleotides: 7. The CDR3: CASSASRQGGEAFF. For the CDR3, the DNA is TGTGCCAGCAGCGCCAGTCGACAGGGGGGTGAAGCTTTCTTT.

In its sample, this clone was seen a few times. V is TRBV9 and J is TRBJ1-1; D gene uncertain. This CDR3 spans 15 amino acids. Deletions cut 0 bases from V and 1 base from J, with 10 bases between. Germline V CDR1 and CDR2: SGDLS, YYNGEE. In DNA, the CDR3 is TGTGCCAGCAGCGTAGGGGCAGGCCGGAACACTGAAGCTTTCTTT. Its protein is CASSVGAGRNTEAFF.

The chain links TRBV5-6 to TRBJ2-5, with 12 nucleotides matching TRBD1. The DNA end favors TRBJ2-7, so the J call may be wrong. The CDR3 loop spans 15 amino acids. Germline V CDR1 and CDR2: SGHDT, YYEEEE. The CDR3 DNA reads as TGTGCCAGCAGCGGCCTAGGGACAGGGGGCCACGAGCAGTACTTC. Translating it yields CASSGLGTGGHEQYF.

This clone appeared a few times. This sequence joins TRBV4-3 and TRBJ2-1; tentatively, D is TRBD1 (5 bases). Trimming shortened V by 0 bases and J by 9 bases, and 15 bases separated the two germline ends. CDR1 is LGHNA and CDR2 is YSLEER in the germline V gene. The CDR3 has 15 amino acids. The CDR3: CASSQEGRAGGEQFF. The DNA of the CDR3 is TGCGCCAGCAGCCAAGAGGGCAGGGCCGGCGGTGAGCAGTTCTTC.

This clone has more than one count but fewer than ten. The chain carries TRBV9 and TRBJ2-1; a possible D gene is TRBD2 (7 bases). CDR1 and CDR2 from the germline V gene are SGDLS and YYNGEE. The CDR3 totals 16 residues. The V and J ends lost 0 bases and 0 bases respectively, with 10 bases between them. The CDR3 region is CASSVGGGNSYNEQFF. In DNA, the CDR3 is TGTGCCAGCAGCGTAGGGGGGGGCAACTCCTACAATGAGCAGTTCTTC.

The chain employs TRBV2 and TRBJ1-1, with 7 bases fitting TRBD1. J lost 7 bases, V lost 3 bases, and 2 bases had no gene match. This CDR3 is built from 12 residues. Germline V gene sequence: CDR1 SNHLY, CDR2 FYNNEI. CDR3 DNA sequence: TGTGCCAGCAGTGAGGGACAGAGTGAAGCTTTCTTT. Residues: CASSEGQSEAFF. Complete variable domain (other parts from reference TRBV2 and TRBJ1-1): EPEVTQTPSHQVTQMGQEVILRCVPISNHLYFYWYRQILGQKVEFLVSFYNNEISEKSEIFDDQFSVERPDGSNFTLKIRSTKLEDSAMYFCASSEGQSEAFFGQGTRLTVV.

This clone was detected a few times. The sample contains more than one DNA sequence encoding this CDR3. The rearrangement uses TRBV19 and TRBJ1-2; D not resolved. The germline CDR1 and CDR2 sequences are LNHDA and SQIVND (reference sequence). The CDR3 has 11 amino acids. Trimming pared 8 bases from V and 2 bases from J, leaving 6 bases between. This CDR3 reads CASRANYGYTF. DNA for the CDR3: TGTGCCAGTCGAGCCAACTATGGCTACACCTTC.

The chain recombines TRBV4-2 with TRBJ2-1; 11 nucleotides agree with TRBD2. Germline CDR1 reads LGHNA; CDR2 reads YNFKEQ. CDR3 length: 15 amino acids. V lost 3 bases and J lost 4; bases outside the gene matches: 2. The DNA for the CDR3 is TGTGCCAGCAGCCAGGGACTAGCGGTGTACAATGAGCAGTTCTTC. This gives the protein CASSQGLAVYNEQFF.

The chain combines TRBV29-1 with TRBJ1-2; weak D call: TRBD1 (5 bases). This CDR3 has 11 amino acids. V was cut by 3 bases and J by 6 bases, with 8 bases left in between. The germline V gene encodes CDR1 SQVTM and CDR2 ANQGSEA. This chain's CDR3 is CSVETAHGYTF. CDR3 coding DNA: TGCAGCGTTGAGACAGCCCATGGCTACACCTTC.

V usage is TRBV6-5 and J usage is TRBJ1-5; D unresolved. This CDR3 is 13 amino acids long. CDR1 MNHEY and CDR2 SVGAGI come from the germline V gene. The germline V and J ends were trimmed by 2 bases and 4 bases, with 6 bases remaining between them. CDR3 sequence (DNA): TGTGCCAGCAGTTACGGACTTAATCAGCCCCAGCATTTT. Amino acid sequence: CASSYGLNQPQHF.

The V and J genes are TRBV2 and TRBJ2-1; 7 bases line up with TRBD2. The length of the CDR3 is 13 residues. Germline V gene lookup returns CDR1 SNHLY and CDR2 FYNNEI. V gave up 10 bases and J gave up 6 bases; unmatched junction bases: 9. This CDR3 reads CANGLVGGNEQFF. As DNA, the CDR3 is TGTGCCAACGGACTAGTTGGAGGCAATGAGCAGTTCTTC.

The sample holds a few counts of this clone. The J gene is TRBJ2-7, the V gene TRBV11-2, with D tentatively TRBD1 (5 bases). The V end was cut by 5 bases, the J end by 0 bases, with 11 bases between. Per germline, CDR1 SGHAT and CDR2 FQNNGV. The CDR3 contains 14 residues. This CDR3 is CASSLKGFSYEQYF. CDR3 bases: TGTGCCAGCAGCCTCAAGGGGTTCTCCTACGAGCAGTACTTC.

This clone was found a few times. The chain joins TRBV11-1 to TRBJ2-5, with 7 bases lining up with TRBD1. The CDR3 spans 15 residues. Losses at the gene ends were 1 base for V and 3 bases for J; bases not matched to a gene: 5. Germline CDR1 reads SGHAT; CDR2 reads FQDESV (reference sequence). The CDR3 DNA reads as TGTGCCAGCAGCTTAGAAGACAGGGTGAAAGAGACCCAGTACTTC. It yields the protein CASSLEDRVKETQYF.

The chain couples TRBV5-4 to TRBJ2-3; 8 positions match TRBD2. J lost 0 bases, V lost 9 bases, and 6 bases had no gene match. The CDR3 contains 14 residues. CDR1 is SGHNT and CDR2 is YYREEE in the germline V gene (reference sequence). The CDR3 is CATSSGLSTDTQYF. CDR3 DNA: TGTGCCACCTCTAGCGGGTTAAGCACAGATACGCAGTATTTT.

The gene calls are TRBV5-1 and TRBJ2-2; TRBD2 matches 10 bases. V lost 7 bases, J lost 3 bases, and 3 bases stayed unmatched. Germline V gives CDR1 SGHRS, CDR2 YFSETQ. This CDR3 spans 14 amino acids. CDR3 nucleotides: TGCGCCAGCTACAGCGGGGGGGACACCGGGGAGCTGTTTTTT. Its protein product is CASYSGGDTGELFF.

V usage is TRBV18 and J usage is TRBJ1-2, with TRBD1 matching 8 bases. CDR1 and CDR2 from the germline V gene are KGHSH and LQKENI. The ends lost 3 bases at V and 2 bases at J; junction bases unmatched: 2. The CDR3 has 14 residues. The CDR3 is CASSPRGPNYGYTF. CDR3 sequence (DNA): TGTGCCAGCTCACCCAGGGGGCCCAACTATGGCTACACCTTC.